This TCR beta chain appears in the sequencing data of a study of neurological immune-mediated disorders. V was shortened by 5 bases and J by 1 base, with 9 bases between the two germline ends. Germline loops: CDR1 SGHTA, CDR2 FQGNSA. The CDR3 covers 13 residues. In its sample, this clonotype was seen many times. The antigen remains unidentified. The method for making cDNA was 5'RACE, and it used 10-nucleotide random UMIs. A single run covered 15-18 subjects with over 180 million TCR-beta sequences. TCRdb reprocessed the 5' RACE reads via MiXCR and lists one record per CDR3 protein. The table lists 50,000 or so distinct CDR3 sequences, around 25% of them singletons. Study-level results: Across subjects, no CDR3 amino acid sequence appeared in expanded clones of more than one subject, a finding that suggested private repertoires in all groups. The most TCR clonal expansion was seen in HTLV-1-associated myelopathy, and the least was seen in multiple sclerosis, which fell below healthy controls.

V gene TRBV7-2 combines with J gene TRBJ2-7; D remains ambiguous. The origin of this receptor is a woman in her sixties or seventies in good health. Sequencing was performed on PBMCs. The CDR3 loop reads CASSGGPSYEQYF. As DNA, the CDR3 is TGTGCCAGCAGCGGTGGACCGTCCTACGAGCAGTACTTC. Full variable domain (rest looked up from reference TRBV7-2 and TRBJ2-7): GAGVSQSPSNKVTEKGKDVELRCDPISGHTALYWYRQSLGQGLEFLIYFQGNSAPDKSGLPSDRFSAERTGGSVSTLTIQRTQQEDSAVYLCASSGGPSYEQYFGPGTRLTVT.